A single sample gave rise to the 21 T cell receptor beta chains below, sequenced in a study of shared clonotypes between healthy human individuals. This table comes from immunoSEQ multiplex PCR, and its TCRdb copy is limited to in-frame clones, with some not included. The table has about 800,000 clones, 96% seen once; the top ten hold around 0.21%. Selected positively for CCR7 and CD45RO-negative, naive CD8 cells excluded terminally differentiated effector memory CD45RA+ cells. The material sequenced was naive CD8+ T cells sorted from blood. The receptors originated from a man younger than 40 in good health.

The chain joins TRBV7-8 to TRBJ2-7, with 10 bases lining up with TRBD2. CDR1 is SGHVS and CDR2 is FQNEAQ in the germline V gene. The V and J ends lost 4 bases and 6 bases, in that order; junction bases with no gene match: 15. This CDR3 contains 17 residues. The CDR3 loop reads CASSSDPRLAGVGEQYF. CDR3 nucleotides: TGTGCCAGCAGCTCCGACCCGCGGCTAGCGGGAGTTGGCGAGCAGTACTTC.

The rearrangement joins TRBV7-9 to TRBJ1-2, with a weak D call TRBD1 (5 bases). V gave up 1 base and J gave up 4 bases, with 19 bases separating them. Germline-derived CDR1 and CDR2 are SEHNR and FQNEAQ (reference sequence). This CDR3 has 17 residues. CDR3: CASSLGFNPQGSYGYTF. CDR3 bases: TGTGCCAGCAGCTTAGGATTCAACCCTCAGGGATCCTATGGCTACACCTTC.

The J gene is TRBJ2-7, the V gene TRBV7-9, with 14 bases lining up with TRBD2. This CDR3 has 14 amino acids. The V gene's germline CDR1 is SEHNR and CDR2 FQNEAQ (reference sequence). The CDR3 protein is CTTPGLAGVDEQYF. In nucleotides, the CDR3 is TGTACCACCCCGGGACTAGCGGGAGTGGATGAGCAGTACTTC.

J is TRBJ2-5 and V is TRBV4-1, with unresolved D. The CDR3 loop spans 14 amino acids. CDR1 and CDR2 (germline): MGHRA, YSYEKL. V dropped 4 bases and J dropped 5 bases, with 14 bases sitting between them. The CDR3 loop is CASSLSRASETQYF. In DNA, the CDR3 is TGCGCCAGCAGCCTTTCCCGGGCCTCGGAGACCCAGTACTTC.

The V and J genes are TRBV7-2 and TRBJ1-1; no firm D call. V shed 2 bases and J shed 0 bases, with 4 bases lying between them. Germline V gene data show CDR1 as SGHTA and CDR2 as FQGNSA. The CDR3 extends over 13 amino acids. CDR3 sequence (DNA): TGTGCCAGCAGCTTATCTATGAACACTGAAGCTTTCTTT. It specifies CASSLSMNTEAFF.

V usage is TRBV28 and J usage is TRBJ1-2, with TRBD1 matching 9 bases. Germline CDR1 and CDR2: MDHEN and SYDVKM. V was pared by 6 bases and J by 5 bases, with 19 bases of the junction left unmatched. CDR3 length: 18 amino acids. The CDR3 bases are TGTGCCAGCAGCCCACTTTCAAGGGGGACAGGGAATTTTTATGGCTACACCTTC. Its protein product is CASSPLSRGTGNFYGYTF.

This clone has a single count. V and J are TRBV7-6 and TRBJ2-1; 10 bases are a match to TRBD2. Looked up from germline, CDR1 is SGHVS and CDR2 is FNYEAQ. The junction had 5 bases not matched to a gene; V was cut back by 2 bases and J by 4 bases. This CDR3 has 16 amino acids. CDR3 nucleotides: TGTGCCAGCAGCTTATTGAGCGGGAGGGGTTACAATGAGCAGTTCTTC. As protein: CASSLLSGRGYNEQFF.

The chain links TRBV4-1 to TRBJ2-2; D uncertain. The CDR3 spans 15 residues. Germline V gives CDR1 MGHRA, CDR2 YSYEKL. The ends were cut back, 0 bases at V and 5 bases at J, with 10 bases in the middle. The DNA of the CDR3 is TGCGCCAGCAGCCAAGAAGGTGTAGGAACCGGGGAGCTGTTTTTT. Translation gives CASSQEGVGTGELFF.

The chain is built from TRBV5-1 and TRBJ2-7; no reliable D call. The CDR3 spans 14 residues. Germline loops: CDR1 SGHRS, CDR2 YFSETQ. V lost 0 bases to trimming and J lost 2 bases, with 9 bases between them. Here the CDR3 DNA reads TGCGCCAGCAGCTTGGCCTCAGCCCCCTACGAGCAGTACTTC. It is translated as CASSLASAPYEQYF.

The chain carries TRBV7-9 and TRBJ2-1; TRBD2 matches at 11 bases. V was clipped by 3 bases and J by 2 bases; unmatched bases: 3. Germline CDR1 SEHNR, CDR2 FQNEAQ (reference sequence). The CDR3 loop spans 16 amino acids. The CDR3 region is CASSLELAGAYNEQFF. DNA of the CDR3: TGTGCCAGCAGCTTGGAACTAGCGGGAGCCTACAATGAGCAGTTCTTC.

This clone showed up just a few times. The same CDR3 arises from other DNA sequences in this sample as well. The gene calls are TRBV10-3 and TRBJ2-7; possible D gene TRBD1, 6 bases. V was trimmed by 3 bases and J by 3 bases, leaving 9 bases between them. Germline V gene data show CDR1 as ENHRY and CDR2 as SYGVKD. The CDR3 spans 13 residues. The CDR3 DNA follows: TGTGCCATCAGTGAAACAGGGAGCTACGAGCAGTACTTC. Its protein is CAISETGSYEQYF.

The V gene is TRBV2, the J gene TRBJ2-5; 10 positions match TRBD2. The junction had 13 bases not matched to a gene; V was cut back by 7 bases and J by 2 bases. Germline V gene lookup returns CDR1 SNHLY and CDR2 FYNNEI. The CDR3 has 17 amino acids. The DNA of the CDR3 is TGTGCCAGCACGAAGGGGCTAGCGGGAGTAGGGCAAGAGACCCAGTACTTC. Translation gives CASTKGLAGVGQETQYF. Based on the CDR3 plus reference TRBV2 and TRBJ2-5, the full variable domain is EPEVTQTPSHQVTQMGQEVILRCVPISNHLYFYWYRQILGQKVEFLVSFYNNEISEKSEIFDDQFSVERPDGSNFTLKIRSTKLEDSAMYFCASTKGLAGVGQETQYFGPGTRLLVL.

J is TRBJ1-1 and V is TRBV6-1; D gene unclear. The CDR3 spans 9 residues. Germline assignment: CDR1 MNHNS and CDR2 SASEGT. V gave up 2 bases and J gave up 11 bases, with 3 bases separating them. CDR3 region: CASSEPAFF. CDR3 in DNA: TGTGCCAGCAGTGAACCTGCTTTCTTT.

The J gene is TRBJ2-1, the V gene TRBV18; 11 nucleotides line up with TRBD1. With V trimmed by 7 bases and J by 6 bases, 5 bases remained unmatched. Germline V gene data show CDR1 as KGHSH and CDR2 as LQKENI. The CDR3 is 14 residues long. The CDR3 region is CASLGTGGTNEQFF. CDR3 bases: TGTGCCAGCTTGGGGACAGGGGGGACCAATGAGCAGTTCTTC.

V gene TRBV4-1 combines with J gene TRBJ2-7; no reliable D call. V lost 5 bases, J lost 6 bases, and 8 bases lay in between. CDR3 length equals 11 residues. The germline gives CDR1 MGHRA, CDR2 YSYEKL. The CDR3: CASSSGREQYF. The CDR3 DNA reads as TGCGCCAGCAGCAGTGGTCGCGAGCAGTACTTC.

In this sample, this clone turned up a few times. This sample also contains other DNA sequences that code for the same CDR3. DNA for the CDR3: TGTGCCAGCAGCCGGGACAGCTCCTACGAGCAGTACTTC. It codes for CASSRDSSYEQYF. The genes are TRBV7-9 and TRBJ2-7; 7 positions agree with TRBD1. There are 13 residues in the CDR3. Looked up from germline, CDR1 is SEHNR and CDR2 is FQNEAQ (reference sequence). V was pared by 5 bases and J by 0 bases, with 1 base of the junction left unmatched.

The chain employs TRBV5-1 and TRBJ2-1; possible D gene TRBD1, 6 bases. V was clipped by 4 bases and J by 8 bases, with 13 bases between them. The CDR3 has 13 residues. Germline CDR1 SGHRS, CDR2 YFSETQ. CDR3 sequence reads: CASSLAEGDEQFF. As DNA, the CDR3 is TGCGCCAGCAGCCTGGCCGAGGGGGATGAGCAGTTCTTC.

The genes are TRBV7-9 and TRBJ2-7; unclear D gene. The CDR3 covers 13 residues. The V end was cut by 4 bases, the J end by 7 bases, with 14 bases between. Germline lookup yields CDR1 SEHNR and CDR2 FQNEAQ (reference sequence). CDR3 coding DNA: TGTGCCAGCAGCTCTCCAATGAAGTGGGAGCAGTACTTC. This translates into CASSSPMKWEQYF.

The rearrangement joins TRBV5-1 to TRBJ1-1; a possible D gene is TRBD1 (5 bases). V was trimmed by 0 bases and J by 7 bases, leaving 13 bases between them. This CDR3 has 14 residues. Germline loops: CDR1 SGHRS, CDR2 YFSETQ. The CDR3 protein is CASSLVQGGLEAFF. The CDR3 DNA sequence: TGCGCCAGCAGCTTGGTGCAGGGAGGGCTTGAAGCTTTCTTT. The full variable domain, its missing parts supplied by reference TRBV5-1 and TRBJ1-1, is KAGVTQTPRYLIKTRGQQVTLSCSPISGHRSVSWYQQTPGQGLQFLFEYFSETQRNKGNFPGRFSGRQFSNSRSEMNVSTLELGDSALYLCASSLVQGGLEAFFGQGTRLTVV.

The chain carries TRBV6-5 and TRBJ2-5; a possible D gene is TRBD2 (6 bases). Looked up from germline, CDR1 is MNHEY and CDR2 is SVGAGI. CDR3 size: 14 residues. The V end was cut by 8 bases, the J end by 1 base, with 14 bases between. CDR3 loop: CASRELGVQETQYF. The DNA of the CDR3 is TGTGCCAGCCGGGAGTTAGGGGTCCAAGAGACCCAGTACTTC.

V gene TRBV11-2 combines with J gene TRBJ2-7; TRBD2 matches at 9 bases. The CDR3 extends over 19 amino acids. The germline CDR1 and CDR2 sequences are SGHAT and FQNNGV. Unmatched junction bases numbered 18, after V lost 3 bases and J lost 3 bases. This CDR3 reads CASSFRGLAGFEGGYEQYF. The DNA of the CDR3 is TGTGCCAGCAGCTTTAGAGGTCTAGCGGGATTCGAGGGTGGCTACGAGCAGTACTTC.